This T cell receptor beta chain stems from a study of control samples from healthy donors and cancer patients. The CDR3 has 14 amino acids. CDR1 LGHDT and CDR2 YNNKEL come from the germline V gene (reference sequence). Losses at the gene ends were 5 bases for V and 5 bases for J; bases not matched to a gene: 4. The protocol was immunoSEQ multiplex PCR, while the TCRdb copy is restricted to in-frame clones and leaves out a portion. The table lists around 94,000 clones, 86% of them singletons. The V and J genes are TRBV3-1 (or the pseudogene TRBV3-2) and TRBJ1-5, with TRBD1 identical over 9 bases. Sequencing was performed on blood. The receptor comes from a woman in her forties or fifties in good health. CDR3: CASSFGTGYQPQHF. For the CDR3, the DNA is TGTGCCAGCAGCTTCGGGACAGGGTATCAGCCCCAGCATTTT.